These T cell receptor beta chains were read from a single sample in a study of cytomegalovirus exposure and HLA in healthy donors. Sequencing was performed with immunoSEQ multiplex PCR; in TCRdb, only in-frame clones are kept and a portion is missing. The data show about 130,000 clones, approximately 94% seen once. What was sequenced was PBMCs. The receptors come from a man aged 18-30 years in good health and CMV-seropositive. The CDR3 runs from the conserved cysteine through the conserved F or W. Each record gives: V gene, CDR3 protein.

v_gene: TRBV7-9
CDR3aa: CASSSQGARGPQYF

v_gene: TRBV7-6
CDR3aa: CASSLGLAGGGETQYF

v_gene: TRBV4-2
CDR3aa: CASSHSGRGADTQYF

v_gene: TRBV10-2
CDR3aa: CASSFQGRGTEAFF

v_gene: TRBV5-4
CDR3aa: CASSLPVNPSGEQFF

v_gene: TRBV5-6
CDR3aa: CATNPRQGRFQPQHF

v_gene: TRBV29-1
CDR3aa: CSVRQGDTEAFF

v_gene: TRBV11-2
CDR3aa: CASSLLASRYEQYF

v_gene: TRBV29-1
CDR3aa: CSVSRVLSGYTF

v_gene: TRBV28
CDR3aa: CASSLGGEAFF

v_gene: TRBV6-5
CDR3aa: CASSLTRGTDTQYF

v_gene: TRBV19
CDR3aa: CASSRAGAYPGELFF

v_gene: TRBV10-2
CDR3aa: CASSGLGTEAFF

v_gene: TRBV27
CDR3aa: CASSQGAGVKTQYF

v_gene: TRBV27
CDR3aa: CASTRRGNTEAFF

v_gene: TRBV28
CDR3aa: CASAGQRFYGYTF

v_gene: TRBV4-1
CDR3aa: CASSQEQAYEQYF

v_gene: TRBV28
CDR3aa: CASRAGLFYEQYF

v_gene: TRBV7-9
CDR3aa: CASSLALGGSNYEQYF

v_gene: TRBV21-1
CDR3aa: CATRGQETQYF

v_gene: TRBV28
CDR3aa: CASIRGRDSTEAFF

v_gene: TRBV5-1
CDR3aa: CASSPGLAGDEQFF

v_gene: TRBV9
CDR3aa: CASSVGGGLETQYF

v_gene: TRBV18
CDR3aa: CASSPSSGGREAFF

v_gene: TRBV7-9
CDR3aa: CASSLGPGEGDEQYF

v_gene: TRBV29-1
CDR3aa: CSVEDRKRAITDTQYF

v_gene: TRBV5-1
CDR3aa: CASSFFVPSSYNEQFF

v_gene: TRBV27
CDR3aa: CASHPTFQGRPYGYTF

v_gene: TRBV25-1
CDR3aa: CASSALQGSTDTQYF

v_gene: TRBV2
CDR3aa: CASSESAEAGEQYF

v_gene: TRBV10-1
CDR3aa: CASRIGSDEQFF

v_gene: TRBV7-2
CDR3aa: CASSLGPRAEAFF

v_gene: TRBV15
CDR3aa: CATSRDWSDAEAFF

v_gene: TRBV5-1
CDR3aa: CASSAGWGVPARVSSYNEQFF

v_gene: TRBV6-1
CDR3aa: CASSEGRGAQPQHF

v_gene: TRBV2
CDR3aa: CASSEEGMGQPQHF

v_gene: TRBV19
CDR3aa: CASSIARSTNSNQPQHF

v_gene: TRBV7-2
CDR3aa: CASSLPPGVDYGYTF

v_gene: TRBV9
CDR3aa: CASSAKGVGTDTQYF

v_gene: TRBV29-1
CDR3aa: CSVKRLGWDEQFF

v_gene: TRBV9
CDR3aa: CASSVGRTGEAFF

v_gene: TRBV9
CDR3aa: CASSRTSGRVPPNEQYF

v_gene: TRBV19
CDR3aa: CASSMVGEVPGELFF

v_gene: TRBV11-2
CDR3aa: CASSPDREAEAFF

v_gene: TRBV5-4
CDR3aa: CASSRESAGSPLHF

v_gene: TRBV2
CDR3aa: CASRVGTSGRTGELFF

v_gene: TRBV2
CDR3aa: CASSEGQVSEAFF